This T cell receptor (beta chain) originates from a study of T cell changes during pregnancy in multiple sclerosis (dated by TCRdb to the late 2010s). Notes on the research overall: In women with multiple sclerosis, the researchers looked at how the T cell repertoire shifted as pregnancy progressed.

V gives up 4 bases and J gives up 4 bases, and the segment between their germline ends measures 8 bases. The CDR3 measures 12 amino acids from cysteine to phenylalanine. The CDR3 DNA has 36 bases and is translated from base 1. Via the germline V gene, CDR1 is SGHRS and CDR2 YFSETQ. The method behind the library was the immunoSEQ multiplex PCR assay. The table was pulled from immuneACCESS by TCRdb, which kept in-frame rearrangements only. Such tables lose some clones; where checked, under half of the loss comes from unresolved V genes, and the rest has no known cause. For this sample there are approximately 70,000 clones; 91% appear just once. The ten largest make up over 2% of the sample. A word on this clone: The antigen it recognizes is unknown. No per-base quality is available; no much larger clone lies one base away.

This receptor was identified in a female donor with multiple sclerosis, enrolled in a pregnancy study. The V and J genes are TRBV5-1 and TRBJ1-2, with TRBD1 as a weak D call on 6 bases. Here the sequenced sample was peripheral blood, taken in the first trimester of pregnancy. The CDR3 corresponds to CASSGQSYGYTF. The DNA sequence reads TGCGCCAGCAGCGGACAGTCCTATGGCTACACCTTC.